One sample yielded the 18 T cell receptor beta chains listed below, sequenced in a study of blood T cells in healthy people across ages. A sample-barcoded 5' primer and a J-beta primer mix were used in a second PCR of about 6 to 12 cycles. One entry per CDR3 protein, called by TCRdb with MiXCR from the 5' RACE reads. The data contain fewer than 750,000 distinct CDR3 sequences, over 40% of them singletons. Sequencing input: blood. The source is a woman older than 75 in good health.

V gene TRBV7-9 combines with J gene TRBJ2-4; D is unclear. Per the germline V gene, CDR1 is SEHNR and CDR2 is FQNEAQ (reference sequence). This CDR3 has 15 amino acids. The V end was cut by 1 base, the J end by 3 bases, with 10 bases between. Here the CDR3 DNA reads TGTGCCAGCAGCTTAGGTCGGCTGTACAAAAACATTCAGTACTTC. This codes for CASSLGRLYKNIQYF.

This clonotype came up once. The chain joins TRBV20-1 to TRBJ2-5; 7 nucleotides match TRBD2. Near its end, the DNA agrees better with TRBJ2-7, so the J call may be wrong. Germline CDR1 is DFQATT and CDR2 is SNEGSKA (reference sequence). The CDR3 totals 14 residues. CDR3 loop: CSAAEGTISYEQYF. CDR3 sequence (DNA): TGCAGTGCCGCGGAGGGGACTATCTCCTACGAGCAGTACTTC.

V gene TRBV7-2 combines with J gene TRBJ2-6; 7 nucleotides match TRBD1. Trimming took 4 bases from V and 4 from J; bases not matched to a gene: 16. Germline CDR1 is SGHTA and CDR2 is FQGNSA. The CDR3 length is 19 residues. As DNA, the CDR3 is TGTGCCAGCAGCTCATTTCCCGGACAGGTTGTTTCCGGGGCCAACGTCCTGACTTTC. Amino acids: CASSSFPGQVVSGANVLTF.

This clonotype occurred many times. The chain uses TRBV6-6 and TRBJ1-6; 7 bases line up with TRBD1. Germline V gives CDR1 MNHNY, CDR2 SVGAGI (reference sequence). V shed 7 bases, J shed 5 bases, and the junction held 5 bases outside the gene matches. The CDR3 is 14 residues long. CDR3 DNA: TGTGCCAGCACCTGGGACAGCCATAATTCACCCCTCCACTTT. This sequence encodes CASTWDSHNSPLHF.

This clonotype has only a few counts. V and J are TRBV5-1 and TRBJ2-1, with a possible D match to TRBD2 (6 bases). Germline CDR1 reads SGHRS; CDR2 reads YFSETQ. The V and J ends lost 7 bases and 6 bases respectively, with 17 bases between them. The CDR3 loop spans 14 amino acids. The CDR3 spells CASFTGDLVNEQFF. The DNA for the CDR3 is TGCGCCAGCTTCACGGGGGACCTCGTCAATGAGCAGTTCTTC.

As to this clonotype: Given a much more abundant clone one base away, this may be a read error. The V and J genes are TRBV3-1 and TRBJ2-7, with 8 bases matching TRBD1. The CDR3 length is 15 residues. V shed 2 bases, J shed 5 bases, and the junction held 8 bases outside the gene matches. Germline lookup yields CDR1 LGHDT and CDR2 YNNKEL (reference sequence). The DNA of the CDR3 is TGTGCCAGCAGCCAAACCGGGACAGGTGTTGACGAGCAGTACTTC. The encoded protein is CASSQTGTGVDEQYF.

This clonotype was recorded once. This chain connects TRBV28 to TRBJ2-2; no reliable D call. The CDR3 sequence is 15 residues long. Germline V gives CDR1 MDHEN, CDR2 SYDVKM. Trimming pared 3 bases from V and 5 bases from J, leaving 13 bases between. The CDR3 region is CASSLTPWRTGELFF. The CDR3 coding sequence is TGTGCCAGCAGTTTGACCCCCTGGCGAACCGGGGAGCTGTTTTTT.

The chain couples TRBV7-2 to TRBJ1-2, with 12 bases lining up with TRBD1. From germline, CDR1 is SGHTA and CDR2 FQGNSA. Trimming removed 2 bases from V and 4 bases from J; junction bases left unmatched: 8. CDR3 length: 17 amino acids. In nucleotides, the CDR3 is TGTGCCAGCAGCTTAAACCCGGGACAGGGGGCTGGCTATGGCTACACCTTC. Translation: CASSLNPGQGAGYGYTF.

V and J are TRBV12-3 or TRBV12-4 and TRBJ2-3, with D possibly being TRBD2 (5 bases). The CDR3 covers 13 residues. V was shortened by 6 bases and J by 3 bases, with 10 bases between the two germline ends. The CDR3 region has the DNA TGTGCCAGCAGCGCTAGCTGGACAGATACGCAGTATTTT. This sequence encodes CASSASWTDTQYF.

This clonotype was counted between two and nine times. One end of the junction fails to match germline, which may point to a read error. This sequence joins TRBV6-2 or TRBV6-3 and TRBJ2-7; 10 positions agree with TRBD2. The CDR3 is 18 amino acids. Germline V gives CDR1 MNHEY, CDR2 SVGEGT. The DNA of the CDR3 is TGTGCCAACAGTTACGGAATTAGCGGGAGGCGCAGCTCCTACGAGCAGTACTTC. The encoded protein is CANSYGISGRRSSYEQYF.

Remarks on this clonotype: One base away lies a much larger clone, so this may be a sequencing read error. The rearrangement links TRBV3-1 to TRBJ2-5; D is undetermined. The V and J ends lost 0 bases and 11 bases respectively, with 16 bases between them. This CDR3 spans 14 amino acids. Germline CDR1 LGHDT, CDR2 YNNKEL (reference sequence). The CDR3 spells CASSQDASPVKQYF. The CDR3 coding sequence is TGTGCCAGCAGCCAAGATGCCTCTCCTGTAAAGCAGTACTTC.

Points on this clonotype: The junction and the germline gene differ at one end; a read error may be behind it. This chain links TRBV28 with TRBJ1-6; 8 bases line up with TRBD1. The CDR3 has 14 residues. Germline CDR1 MDHEN, CDR2 SYDVKM. The CDR3 bases are TGTGCCAGCAGCCCGTACAGGGGGGAGTCACCCCCCCACTTT. Translating gives CASSPYRGESPPHF.

This chain connects TRBV4-3 to TRBJ2-5; D is undetermined. The germline CDR1 and CDR2 sequences are LGHNA and YSLEER. V gave up 0 bases and J gave up 11 bases, with 13 bases separating them. The CDR3 runs to 13 residues. CDR3 nucleotides: TGCGCCAGCAGCCAAGATCTGAGGCGTGTGCAGTACTTC. Translating gives CASSQDLRRVQYF.

CDR3 region: CASSPRGGNNEQFF. The CDR3 DNA reads TGTGCCAGCTCCCCCCGCGGGGGTAACAATGAGCAGTTCTTC. The chain has TRBV18 and TRBJ2-1; TRBD2 aligns across 7 bases. The CDR3 totals 14 residues. V gave up 6 bases and J gave up 5 bases; unmatched junction bases: 7. Germline CDR1 reads KGHSH; CDR2 reads LQKENI.

Only a few counts were recorded for this clonotype. The chain links TRBV3-1 to TRBJ2-4; D may be TRBD1 (6 bases). The J call may not be correct, given that the DNA end is closer to TRBJ2-5. Germline V gene lookup returns CDR1 LGHDT and CDR2 YNNKEL (reference sequence). CDR3 length: 14 amino acids. For the CDR3, the DNA is TGTGCCAGCAGCCAAACACAGGGACAAGAGACCCAGTACTTC. The encoded protein is CASSQTQGQETQYF.

The chain recombines TRBV25-1 with TRBJ2-7; D gene unclear. The V gene lost 2 bases and the J gene lost 4 bases, with 12 bases spanning the gap. The CDR3 runs to 14 residues. Germline assignment: CDR1 MGHDK and CDR2 SYGVNS. CDR3 amino acids: CASSEVGTKYEQYF. Written as DNA, the CDR3 is TGTGCCAGCAGTGAAGTCGGTACGAAATACGAGCAGTACTTC.

This clonotype came up many times. The J gene is TRBJ1-5, the V gene TRBV12-3 or TRBV12-4; maybe TRBD1 (5 bases). V was cut by 6 bases and J by 7 bases, with 19 bases left in between. The CDR3 extends over 15 amino acids. CDR3 residues: CASSPREIRAQPQHF. The CDR3 DNA reads TGTGCCAGCAGCCCGAGGGAGATCAGGGCCCAGCCCCAGCATTTT.

As for this clonotype: A read error may be the cause here, since a much bigger clone is one base away. This chain links TRBV7-2 with TRBJ2-1; D is perhaps TRBD1 or TRBD2 (5 bases each). The CDR3 contains 17 residues. The germline gives CDR1 SGHTA, CDR2 FQGNSA. The ends were cut back, 4 bases at V and 6 bases at J, with 22 bases in the middle. CDR3: CASSSGLTTRGINEQFF. CDR3 bases: TGTGCCAGCAGCTCGGGGCTCACCACTCGAGGGATCAATGAGCAGTTCTTC.